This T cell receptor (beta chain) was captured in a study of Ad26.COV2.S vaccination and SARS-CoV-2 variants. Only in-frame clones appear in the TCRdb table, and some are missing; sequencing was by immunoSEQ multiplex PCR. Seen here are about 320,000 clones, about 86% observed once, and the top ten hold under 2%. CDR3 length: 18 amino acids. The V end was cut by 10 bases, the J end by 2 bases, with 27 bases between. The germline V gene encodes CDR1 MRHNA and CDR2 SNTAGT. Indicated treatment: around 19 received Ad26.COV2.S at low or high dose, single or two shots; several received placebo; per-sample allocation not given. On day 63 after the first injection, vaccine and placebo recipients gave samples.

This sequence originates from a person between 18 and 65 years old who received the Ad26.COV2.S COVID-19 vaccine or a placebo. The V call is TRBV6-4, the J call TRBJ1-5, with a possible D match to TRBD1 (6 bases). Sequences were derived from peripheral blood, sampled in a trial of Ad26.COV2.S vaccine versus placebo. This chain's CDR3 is CAIHRGGAKGKGNQPQHF. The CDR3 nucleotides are TGTGCCATACACCGGGGGGGGGCTAAAGGAAAGGGCAATCAGCCCCAGCATTTT.